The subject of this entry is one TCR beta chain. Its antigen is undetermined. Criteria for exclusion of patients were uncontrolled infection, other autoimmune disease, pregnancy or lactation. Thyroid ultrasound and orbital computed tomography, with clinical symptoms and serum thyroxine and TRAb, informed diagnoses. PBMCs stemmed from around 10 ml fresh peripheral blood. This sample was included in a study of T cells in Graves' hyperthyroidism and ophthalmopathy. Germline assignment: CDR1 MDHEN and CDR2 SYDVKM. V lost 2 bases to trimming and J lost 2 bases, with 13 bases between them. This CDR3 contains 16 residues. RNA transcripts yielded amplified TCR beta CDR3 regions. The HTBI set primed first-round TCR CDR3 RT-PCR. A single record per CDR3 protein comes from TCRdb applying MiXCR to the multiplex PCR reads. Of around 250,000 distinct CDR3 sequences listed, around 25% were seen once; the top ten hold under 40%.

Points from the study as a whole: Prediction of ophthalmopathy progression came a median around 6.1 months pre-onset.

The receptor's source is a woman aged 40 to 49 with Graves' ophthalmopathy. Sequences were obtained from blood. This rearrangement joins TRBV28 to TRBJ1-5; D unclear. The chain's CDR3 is CASSLGLGRGNQPQHF. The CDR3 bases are TGTGCCAGCAGTTTAGGTTTGGGGAGGGGCAATCAGCCCCAGCATTTT.